The entry below describes one T cell receptor beta chain. Its antigen is undetermined. CDR1 is ENHRY and CDR2 is SYGVKD in the germline V gene. The length of the CDR3 is 13 residues. V lost 4 bases and J lost 6; bases outside the gene matches: 4. Patients showing uncontrolled infection, other autoimmune disease, pregnancy or lactation were ineligible. Diagnosis rested on symptoms, serum thyroxine and TRAb, thyroid ultrasound, and orbital computed tomography. The data derive from a study of T cells in Graves' hyperthyroidism and ophthalmopathy. RNA transcripts gave rise to amplified TCR beta CDR3 regions. Carried out on the TCR CDR3, a first-round RT-PCR used the HTBI primer set. MiXCR, run by TCRdb on the multiplex PCR reads, gives a single entry per CDR3 protein. The sample has a few hundred thousand distinct CDR3 sequences, under 60% seen once. Broader study findings: A model of 13 V-J features distinguished ophthalmopathy from stable hyperthyroidism. Prediction of ophthalmopathy progression came a median approximately 6 months pre-onset.

V and J are TRBV10-3 and TRBJ1-2; 8 bases align to TRBD1. Sequenced sample: peripheral blood or thyroid tissue (not recorded which). This TCR was recovered from a woman aged 18 to 35 with Graves' hyperthyroidism. The CDR3, as DNA: TGTGCCATCAGTGTAGACAGGGGCAATGGCTACACCTTC. Protein sequence: CAISVDRGNGYTF.